The sequence of this TCR beta chain was determined in a study of CD8 T cells in ankylosing spondylitis. TCRdb reprocessed the 5' RACE reads via MiXCR and lists one record per CDR3 protein. Here the sample spans fewer than 400,000 distinct CDR3 sequences, less than 9.5% being singletons. Study-level points and caveats: Among TCR beta sequences, a motif of several highly homologous variants appeared characteristic of ankylosing spondylitis blood.

The CDR3 is made up of 15 amino acids. V dropped 3 bases and J dropped 9; count of bases not matched to a gene: 11. On this clonotype itself: What it binds is not known.

The V call is TRBV12-3 or TRBV12-4, the J call TRBJ2-1; 7 positions agree with TRBD2. Source material: blood, either unsorted or a sorted T cell fraction (not recorded which). The receptor comes from a male donor with ankylosing spondylitis. The CDR3 DNA sequence: TGTGCCAGCAGTTTGGGGGGACTACCCCCAGGTGAGCAGTTCTTC. Translated, it gives CASSLGGLPPGEQFF.